This T cell receptor (beta chain) was recovered during a study of cytotoxic CD8 clonotypes in ibrutinib-treated CLL. Germline V CDR1 and CDR2: SGHAT, FQNNGV. V lost 4 bases and J lost 5, with 17 bases in between. This CDR3 region has 15 residues. The method was immunoSEQ multiplex PCR; TCRdb's version includes in-frame clones alone and lacks a portion of them. The sample lists 200,000 to 250,000 clones, less than 75% occurring once. With respect to this clone: Its antigen is unidentified.

Study-wide results and limits: Clonality was higher at baseline than in age-matched healthy donors and tracked circulating CD8+ T-cell counts.

Libraries of TCR beta were made from roughly 1.8 micrograms of genomic DNA that came from cryopreserved PBMCs. Source: PBMCs, taken after 24 months of ibrutinib treatment. This clonotype was obtained from a human donor with chronic lymphocytic leukemia. The gene calls are TRBV11-2 and TRBJ1-1; D perhaps matches TRBD1 (6 bases). The CDR3 bases are TGTGCCAGCAGCTCCTTATTGGGGGCGGGGACTGAAGCTTTCTTT. Translating gives CASSSLLGAGTEAFF.